Listed below are T cell receptor beta chains from one sample, sequenced in a study of shared clonotypes between healthy human individuals. Generated by immunoSEQ multiplex PCR, the TCRdb table keeps only in-frame clones and is missing some. The sample comprises around 600,000 clones, approximately 97% of which are singletons, and 0.057% rests with the top ten. The sequencing input was naive CD4+ T cells sorted from blood. The receptors were sampled from a woman aged 25 to 39 in good health. The CDR3 runs from the conserved cysteine through the conserved F or W.

>TRBV2
CASSNRQRTYEQYF
>TRBV18
CASSPGQGPYEQYF
>TRBV7-2
CASREGLNTEAFF
>TRBV7-3
CASSSAGDPGELFF
>TRBV6-6
CASRGSVAVNTEAFF
>TRBV28
CASERQGQSYSNQPQHF
>TRBV7-9
CASTLIRGLAGVTYNEQFF
>TRBV18
CASSQTSGETEAFF
>TRBV6-1
CASGPPRSSYNEQFF
>TRBV19
CASSHPGGLDNEQFF
>TRBV5-1
CASSLGGGEYRGNTIYF
>TRBV10-3
CAISESPGLPNTEAFF
>TRBV15
CATSRTPTYEQYF
>TRBV4-1
CASSTRLGGPTDTQYF
>TRBV7-9
CASSPPGRGANEQFF
>TRBV19
CASSAGLAGATYEQYF
>TRBV6-5
CASRKTQWAYNEQFF
>TRBV15
CATSRVLSRDYGYTF
>TRBV7-9
CAGLRGNNEQFF
>TRBV6-1
CASSANLQETQYF
>TRBV7-3
CASSKGGQRTGELFF
>TRBV7-2
CASSSRTGVQPQHF
>TRBV19
CASSSPGLAGGVQYF
>TRBV5-4
CASSLGGMSSYEQYF
>TRBV13
CASSLFPGNYGYTF
>TRBV14
CASSQIGATNVYEQYF
>TRBV19
CASTQDRGGNQPQHF
>TRBV7-6
CASSLATSGASDTQYF
>TRBV7-2
CASSTAGTTSYEQYF
>TRBV7-8
CASSLPSLADPQGEQFF
>TRBV18
CASSPVVGRLNTEAFF
>TRBV2
CASIQREGAGEQYF
>TRBV30
CAWGTSGSYEQYF
>TRBV29-1
CSVCWGTGNTIYF
>TRBV19
CASSVTSGGYEQYF
>TRBV5-5
CASSSHRETGRGGYTF
>TRBV19
CASSRPGRGTGELFF